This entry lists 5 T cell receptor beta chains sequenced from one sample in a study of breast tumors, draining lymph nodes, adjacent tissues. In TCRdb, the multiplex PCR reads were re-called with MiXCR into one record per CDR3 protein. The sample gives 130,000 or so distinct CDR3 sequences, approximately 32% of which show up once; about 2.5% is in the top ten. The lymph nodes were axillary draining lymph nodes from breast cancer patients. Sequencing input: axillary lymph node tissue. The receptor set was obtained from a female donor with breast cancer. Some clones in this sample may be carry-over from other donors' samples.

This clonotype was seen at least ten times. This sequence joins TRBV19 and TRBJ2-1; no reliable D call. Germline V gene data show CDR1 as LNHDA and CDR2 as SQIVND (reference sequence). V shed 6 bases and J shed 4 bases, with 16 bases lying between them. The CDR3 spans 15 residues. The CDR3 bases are TGTGCCAGTAGCCCGTACCGCACCGATTACAATGAGCAGTTCTTC. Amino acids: CASSPYRTDYNEQFF.

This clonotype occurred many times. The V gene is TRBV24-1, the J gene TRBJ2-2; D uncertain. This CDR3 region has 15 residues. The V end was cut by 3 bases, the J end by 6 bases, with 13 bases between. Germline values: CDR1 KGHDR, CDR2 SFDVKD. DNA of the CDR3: TGTGCCACCAGTGATACAGACGTTCCGGCCGGGGAGCTGTTTTTT. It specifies CATSDTDVPAGELFF.

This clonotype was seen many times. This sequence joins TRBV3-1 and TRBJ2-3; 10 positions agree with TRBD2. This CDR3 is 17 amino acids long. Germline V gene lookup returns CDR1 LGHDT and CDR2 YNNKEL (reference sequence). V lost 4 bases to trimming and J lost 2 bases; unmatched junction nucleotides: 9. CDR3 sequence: CASSRVSGGSLTDTQYF. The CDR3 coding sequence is TGTGCCAGCAGCCGAGTTAGCGGGGGGTCCCTCACAGATACGCAGTATTTT.

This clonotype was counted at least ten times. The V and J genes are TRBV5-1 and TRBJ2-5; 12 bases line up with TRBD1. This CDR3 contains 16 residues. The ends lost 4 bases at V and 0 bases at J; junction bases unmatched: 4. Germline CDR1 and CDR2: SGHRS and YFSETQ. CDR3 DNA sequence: TGCGCCAGCAGCGGGGGGACAGGGGGCTACCAAGAGACCCAGTACTTC. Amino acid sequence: CASSGGTGGYQETQYF.

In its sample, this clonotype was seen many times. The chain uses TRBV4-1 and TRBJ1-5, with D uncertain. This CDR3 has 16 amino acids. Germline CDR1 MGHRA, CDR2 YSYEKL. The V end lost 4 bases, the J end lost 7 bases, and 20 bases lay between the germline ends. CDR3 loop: CASSPTITSGRQPQHF. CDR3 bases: TGCGCCAGCAGCCCCACGATAACCTCTGGGAGGCAGCCCCAGCATTTT.